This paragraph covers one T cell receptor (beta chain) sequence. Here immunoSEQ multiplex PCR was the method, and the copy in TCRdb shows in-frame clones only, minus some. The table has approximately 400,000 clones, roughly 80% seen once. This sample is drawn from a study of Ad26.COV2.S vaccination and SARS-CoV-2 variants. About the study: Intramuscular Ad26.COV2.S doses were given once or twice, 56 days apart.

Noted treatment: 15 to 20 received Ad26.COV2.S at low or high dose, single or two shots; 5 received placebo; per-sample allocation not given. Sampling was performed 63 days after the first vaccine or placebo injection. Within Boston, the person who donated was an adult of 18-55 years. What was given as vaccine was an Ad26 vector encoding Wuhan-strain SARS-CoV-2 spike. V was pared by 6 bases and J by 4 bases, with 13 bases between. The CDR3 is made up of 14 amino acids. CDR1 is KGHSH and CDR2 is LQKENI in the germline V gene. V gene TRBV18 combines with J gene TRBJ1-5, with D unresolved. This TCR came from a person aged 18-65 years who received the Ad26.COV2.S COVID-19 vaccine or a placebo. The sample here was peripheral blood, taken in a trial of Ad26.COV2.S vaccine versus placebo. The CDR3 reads CASSDQEVNQPQHF. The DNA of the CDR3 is TGTGCCAGCTCGGACCAGGAGGTAAATCAGCCCCAGCATTTT.